A single sample gave rise to the 20 T cell receptor beta chains below, sequenced in a study of PD-L1 blockade in urothelial cancer. Clones were sequenced by immunoSEQ multiplex PCR, and TCRdb holds only the in-frame ones, with some missing. The sample includes some 77,000 clones, roughly 90% seen only once; the top ten take approximately 6%. The sample in question was PBMCs, obtained around atezolizumab (anti-PD-L1) treatment. These receptors all come from a woman in her 70s with urothelial cancer.

This chain uses TRBV7-2 with TRBJ2-3; D is perhaps TRBD2 (7 bases). In germline, CDR1 is SGHTA, CDR2 FQGNSA. V was shortened by 1 base and J by 3 bases, with 14 bases between the two germline ends. CDR3 size: 16 residues. CDR3 DNA: TGTGCCAGCAGCTTAGGGTGGGGGGGCCAAACAGATACGCAGTATTTT. This sequence encodes CASSLGWGGQTDTQYF.

J is TRBJ1-5 and V is TRBV7-6; unclear D gene. Per germline, CDR1 SGHVS and CDR2 FNYEAQ. V was shortened by 5 bases and J by 1 base, with 21 bases between the two germline ends. The CDR3 loop spans 18 amino acids. CDR3 protein: CASSPSPRRTGSNQPQHF. CDR3 DNA sequence: TGTGCCAGCAGCCCCTCGCCAAGACGGACGGGGAGCAATCAGCCCCAGCATTTT.

This clone was seen more than once but under ten times. The genes are TRBV10-3 and TRBJ1-2, with 8 nucleotides matching TRBD1. The germline V gene encodes CDR1 ENHRY and CDR2 SYGVKD. The length of the CDR3 is 16 residues. The trim removed 6 bases at V and 4 bases at J, leaving 13 bases unmatched. The DNA for the CDR3 is TGTGCCATCAGAAAGCCGGGACAGGCATCAATCTATGGCTACACCTTC. It is translated as CAIRKPGQASIYGYTF.

The genes are TRBV5-6 and TRBJ1-5; 9 bases are a match to TRBD1. The CDR3 contains 15 residues. The V and J ends lost 4 bases and 5 bases, in that order; junction bases with no gene match: 7. CDR1 and CDR2 (germline): SGHDT, YYEEEE. DNA for the CDR3: TGTGCCAGCAGCATGGACAGGGGTTTCGATCAGCCCCAGCATTTT. Protein product: CASSMDRGFDQPQHF.

J is TRBJ1-2 and V is TRBV29-1; D is perhaps TRBD1 (5 bases). V gave up 7 bases and J gave up 8 bases, with 14 bases separating them. The CDR3 is 11 residues long. Germline-derived CDR1 and CDR2 are SQVTM and ANQGSEA. CDR3 bases: TGCAGCGCCAGCGGGGGGGGAGGCTACACCTTC. It encodes CSASGGGGYTF.

The rearrangement uses TRBV7-9 and TRBJ2-3, with 11 bases identical to TRBD2. The CDR3 loop spans 17 amino acids. After removal of 5 bases from V and 6 bases from J, the junction contained 13 bases not matched to a gene. Germline assignment: CDR1 SEHNR and CDR2 FQNEAQ (reference sequence). The CDR3 DNA reads TGTGCCAGCAGCACCCCCCTCCCTAGCGGGGGGCCGGATACGCAGTATTTT. Translating gives CASSTPLPSGGPDTQYF.

The gene calls are TRBV5-5 and TRBJ1-1; 10 nucleotides align to TRBD1. Germline lookup yields CDR1 SGHKS and CDR2 YYEKEE (reference sequence). The CDR3 consists of 14 residues. With 3 bases clipped from V and 11 bases from J, the junction kept 10 bases outside the gene matches. The chain's CDR3 is CASSSTGGTFVAFF. DNA of the CDR3: TGTGCCAGCAGCTCGACAGGGGGCACTTTTGTTGCTTTCTTT.

The chain joins TRBV5-1 to TRBJ2-3; 9 positions agree with TRBD2. Trimming at V came to 0 bases and at J to 7 bases, leaving 6 bases not matched to a gene. Germline V gene lookup returns CDR1 SGHRS and CDR2 YFSETQ. The CDR3 runs 15 residues. CDR3 coding DNA: TGCGCCAGCAGCTTGGTGTCTAGCGGGGTAAATACGCAGTATTTT. Protein: CASSLVSSGVNTQYF.

The chain couples TRBV2 to TRBJ2-2; a possible D gene is TRBD1 (6 bases). Germline loops: CDR1 SNHLY, CDR2 FYNNEI. This CDR3 is 15 amino acids long. Trimming took off 5 bases at V and 1 base at J, with 11 bases between the two ends. The CDR3 is CASSKYRVNTGELFF. The CDR3 nucleotides read TGTGCCAGCAGTAAGTACAGGGTGAACACCGGGGAGCTGTTTTTT.

The chain links TRBV7-6 to TRBJ1-3, with a weak D call TRBD1 (5 bases). The CDR3 consists of 15 residues. V lost 4 bases and J 3 bases, leaving 13 bases between the germline ends. Germline loops: CDR1 SGHVS, CDR2 FNYEAQ. The DNA for the CDR3 is TGTGCCAGCAGCTACATTTCGGGGGTTGGAAACACCATATATTTT. Protein sequence: CASSYISGVGNTIYF.

The J gene is TRBJ2-3, the V gene TRBV6-6; 12 bases align to TRBD1. The CDR3 consists of 15 residues. Looked up from germline, CDR1 is MNHNY and CDR2 is SVGAGI (reference sequence). V was clipped by 4 bases and J by 6 bases; unmatched bases: 5. The CDR3 spells CASSLGQGAGDTQYF. The CDR3 DNA is TGTGCCAGCAGTTTGGGACAGGGGGCAGGGGATACGCAGTATTTT.

V usage is TRBV19 and J usage is TRBJ1-1; D is unresolved. Germline V CDR1 and CDR2: LNHDA, SQIVND (reference sequence). The CDR3 contains 14 residues. Trimming removed 3 bases at V and 5 bases at J, with 13 bases between. CDR3 DNA sequence: TGTGCCAGTAGTATGGGAGGAACCGGGACTGAAGCTTTCTTT. Its protein product is CASSMGGTGTEAFF.

The rearrangement links TRBV11-2 to TRBJ2-7, with 8 bases lining up with TRBD2. V lost 5 bases, J lost 6 bases, and 18 bases stayed unmatched. CDR3 length equals 17 residues. Per germline, CDR1 SGHAT and CDR2 FQNNGV. The CDR3 loop is CASSPKVAGHTVSEQYF. The DNA of the CDR3 is TGTGCCAGCAGCCCGAAGGTAGCGGGACACACCGTCTCCGAGCAGTACTTC.

The rearrangement uses TRBV7-9 and TRBJ2-7; 9 bases align to TRBD2. Germline V gives CDR1 SEHNR, CDR2 FQNEAQ (reference sequence). With V trimmed by 5 bases and J by 6 bases, 11 bases remained unmatched. The length of the CDR3 is 15 residues. The CDR3 region has the DNA TGTGCCAGCAGCCGGAGCGGGAGGTCCCTATCCGAGCAGTACTTC. Its translation: CASSRSGRSLSEQYF.

The CDR3 bases are TGTGCCAGCAGCCCAACTAGCGTAGGCGAGCAGTACTTC. This encodes CASSPTSVGEQYF. This sequence joins TRBV7-3 and TRBJ2-7; 7 nucleotides agree with TRBD2. The CDR3 consists of 13 residues. Germline-derived CDR1 and CDR2 are SGHTA and FQGTGA. V gave up 5 bases and J gave up 6 bases; unmatched junction bases: 7.

The chain carries TRBV18 and TRBJ1-3; possible D gene TRBD1, 6 bases. V lost 6 bases and J 0 bases, leaving 15 bases between the germline ends. The CDR3 consists of 16 residues. Per germline, CDR1 KGHSH and CDR2 LQKENI. Here the CDR3 DNA reads TGTGCCAGCTCTTATGGGGGCCCCGGCTCTGGAAACACCATATATTTT. It translates to CASSYGGPGSGNTIYF.

V and J are TRBV7-8 and TRBJ2-2; D gene uncertain. The CDR3 length is 13 residues. Trimming pared 5 bases from V and 7 bases from J, leaving 11 bases between. Germline loops: CDR1 SGHVS, CDR2 FQNEAQ. The CDR3 sequence: CASSPTRVGELFF. As DNA, the CDR3 is TGTGCCAGCAGCCCAACCCGGGTCGGGGAGCTGTTTTTT.

The chain links TRBV19 to TRBJ2-3; 8 bases align to TRBD2. V lost 3 bases to trimming and J lost 0 bases; unmatched junction nucleotides: 8. The CDR3 is made up of 17 amino acids. The germline V gene has CDR1 LNHDA and CDR2 SQIVND (reference sequence). The CDR3 region has the DNA TGTGCCAGTAGTATGACTAGCGCACATTGGAGCACAGATACGCAGTATTTT. It specifies CASSMTSAHWSTDTQYF.

The rearrangement links TRBV5-6 to TRBJ2-3, with 9 nucleotides matching TRBD2. There are 16 residues in the CDR3. Unmatched junction bases numbered 12, after V lost 5 bases and J lost 5 bases. Germline CDR1 SGHDT, CDR2 YYEEEE. The chain's CDR3 is CASSRRHSGRKDTQYF. The CDR3, as DNA: TGTGCCAGCAGTCGCCGCCATAGCGGGAGAAAAGATACGCAGTATTTT.

This chain joins TRBV10-1 and TRBJ2-1; D not resolved. The V gene lost 0 bases and the J gene lost 6 bases, with 6 bases spanning the gap. The CDR3 spans 13 residues. Germline V CDR1 and CDR2: WNHNN, SYGVQD (reference sequence). The CDR3 loop reads CASSESYLNEQFF. CDR3 in DNA: TGCGCCAGCAGTGAGTCGTATCTCAATGAGCAGTTCTTC.